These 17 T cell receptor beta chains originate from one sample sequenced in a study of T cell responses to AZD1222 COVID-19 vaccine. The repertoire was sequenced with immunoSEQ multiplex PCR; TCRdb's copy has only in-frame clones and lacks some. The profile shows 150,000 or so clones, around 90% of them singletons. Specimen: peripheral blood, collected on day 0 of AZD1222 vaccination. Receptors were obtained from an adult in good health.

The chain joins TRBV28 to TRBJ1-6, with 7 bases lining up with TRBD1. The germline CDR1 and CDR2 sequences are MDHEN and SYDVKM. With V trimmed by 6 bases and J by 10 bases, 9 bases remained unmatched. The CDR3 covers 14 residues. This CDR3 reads CASRTDRVRSPLHF. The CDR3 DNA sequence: TGTGCCAGCAGGACCGACAGGGTTCGGTCACCCCTCCACTTT.

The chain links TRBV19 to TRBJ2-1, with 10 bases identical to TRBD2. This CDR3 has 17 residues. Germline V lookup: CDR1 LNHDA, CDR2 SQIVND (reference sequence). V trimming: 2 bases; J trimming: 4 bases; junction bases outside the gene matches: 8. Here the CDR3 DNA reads TGTGCCAGTAGTATACCTAGCGGGGGAAGCCCGTACAATGAGCAGTTCTTC. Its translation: CASSIPSGGSPYNEQFF.

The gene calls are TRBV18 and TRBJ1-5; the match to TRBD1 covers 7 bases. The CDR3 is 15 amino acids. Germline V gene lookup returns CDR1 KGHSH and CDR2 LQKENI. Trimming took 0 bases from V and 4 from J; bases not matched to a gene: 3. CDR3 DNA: TGTGCCAGCTCACCACCGGGGACAGAGAATCAGCCCCAGCATTTT. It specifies CASSPPGTENQPQHF. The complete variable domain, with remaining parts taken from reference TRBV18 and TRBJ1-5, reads NAGVMQNPRHLVRRRGQEARLRCSPMKGHSHVYWYRQLPEEGLKFMVYLQKENIIDESGMPKERFSAEFPKEGPSILRIQQVVRGDSAAYFCASSPPGTENQPQHFGDGTRLSIL.

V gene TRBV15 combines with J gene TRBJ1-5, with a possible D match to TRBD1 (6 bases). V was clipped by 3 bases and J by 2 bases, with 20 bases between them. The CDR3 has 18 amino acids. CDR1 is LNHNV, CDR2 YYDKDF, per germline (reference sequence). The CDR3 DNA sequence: TGTGCCACCAGCAGCAACCCCGCAGGGGTTCGAGGCAATCAGCCCCAGCATTTT. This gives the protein CATSSNPAGVRGNQPQHF.

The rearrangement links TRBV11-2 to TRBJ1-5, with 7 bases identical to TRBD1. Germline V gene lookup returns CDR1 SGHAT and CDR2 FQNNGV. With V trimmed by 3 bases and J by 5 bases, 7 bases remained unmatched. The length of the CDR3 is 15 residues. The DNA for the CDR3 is TGTGCCAGCAGCTTCGGAGGGGGCGCGGATCAGCCCCAGCATTTT. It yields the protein CASSFGGGADQPQHF.

Here the CDR3 DNA reads TGTGCCAGCAGCTTAGTGGGAGACTGGAATAGGGGTGGGAATGAGCAGTTCTTC. Translation: CASSLVGDWNRGGNEQFF. This chain joins TRBV7-9 and TRBJ2-1; D may correspond to TRBD1 or TRBD2 (5 bases each). Germline V CDR1 and CDR2: SEHNR, FQNEAQ (reference sequence). V was cut by 1 base and J by 7 bases, with 23 bases left in between. The CDR3 is made up of 18 amino acids.

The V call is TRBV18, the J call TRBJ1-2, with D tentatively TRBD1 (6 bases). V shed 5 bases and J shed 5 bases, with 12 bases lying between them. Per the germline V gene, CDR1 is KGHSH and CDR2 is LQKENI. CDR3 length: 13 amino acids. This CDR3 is CASSELQGYGYTF. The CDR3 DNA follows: TGTGCCAGCTCAGAACTTCAGGGGTATGGCTACACCTTC.

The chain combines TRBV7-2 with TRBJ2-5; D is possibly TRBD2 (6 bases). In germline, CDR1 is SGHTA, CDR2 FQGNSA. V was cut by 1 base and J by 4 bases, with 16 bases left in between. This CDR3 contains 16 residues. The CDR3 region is CASSLGSGWGGETQYF. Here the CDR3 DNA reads TGTGCCAGCAGCTTAGGCAGCGGGTGGGGCGGAGAGACCCAGTACTTC.

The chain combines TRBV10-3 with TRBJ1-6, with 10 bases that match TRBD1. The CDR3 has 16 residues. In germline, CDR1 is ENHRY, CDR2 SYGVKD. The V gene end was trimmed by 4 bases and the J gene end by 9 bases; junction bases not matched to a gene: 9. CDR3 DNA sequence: TGTGCCATCAGTGGGGACCGGGACAGGGGAACTTCACCCCTCCACTTT. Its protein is CAISGDRDRGTSPLHF.

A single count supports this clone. As DNA, the CDR3 is TGTGCCAGCAGCCCTGGACTAGCGGGGGATAATGAGCAGTTCTTC. Residues: CASSPGLAGDNEQFF. The chain combines TRBV5-6 with TRBJ2-1; TRBD2 aligns across 13 bases. The CDR3 totals 15 residues. V was clipped by 4 bases and J by 7 bases; unmatched bases: 5. Germline V gene sequence: CDR1 SGHDT, CDR2 YYEEEE. Using reference TRBV5-6 and TRBJ2-1 for the parts outside the CDR3, the full variable domain is DAGVTQSPTHLIKTRGQQVTLRCSPKSGHDTVSWYQQALGQGPQFIFQYYEEEERQRGNFPDRFSGHQFPNYSSELNVNALLLGDSALYLCASSPGLAGDNEQFFGPGTRLTVL.

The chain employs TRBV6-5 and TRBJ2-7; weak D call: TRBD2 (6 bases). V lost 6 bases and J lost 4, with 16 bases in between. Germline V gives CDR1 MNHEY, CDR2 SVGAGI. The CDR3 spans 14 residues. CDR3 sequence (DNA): TGTGCCAGCAGATCCGGGACTGGGGTGTACGAGCAGTACTTC. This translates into CASRSGTGVYEQYF.

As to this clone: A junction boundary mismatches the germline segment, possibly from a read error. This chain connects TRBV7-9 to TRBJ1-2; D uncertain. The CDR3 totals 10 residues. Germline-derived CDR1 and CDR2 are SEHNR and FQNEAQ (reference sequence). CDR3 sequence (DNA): TGTGCCAGCAGCTCGGACCTAAATGCCTTC. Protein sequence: CASSSDLNAF.

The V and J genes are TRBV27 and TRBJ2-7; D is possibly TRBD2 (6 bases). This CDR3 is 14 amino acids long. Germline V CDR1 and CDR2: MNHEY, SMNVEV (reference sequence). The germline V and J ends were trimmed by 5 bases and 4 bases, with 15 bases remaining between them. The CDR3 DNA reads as TGTGCCAGCAGTAGCACCCGACTAGTTTACGAGCAGTACTTC. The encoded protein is CASSSTRLVYEQYF.

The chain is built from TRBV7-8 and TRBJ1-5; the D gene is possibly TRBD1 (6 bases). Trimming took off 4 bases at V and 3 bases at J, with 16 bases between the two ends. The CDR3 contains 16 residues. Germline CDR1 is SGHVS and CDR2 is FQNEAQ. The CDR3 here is CASSYGTPEHNQPQHF. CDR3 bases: TGTGCCAGCAGCTATGGGACACCAGAACACAATCAGCCCCAGCATTTT.

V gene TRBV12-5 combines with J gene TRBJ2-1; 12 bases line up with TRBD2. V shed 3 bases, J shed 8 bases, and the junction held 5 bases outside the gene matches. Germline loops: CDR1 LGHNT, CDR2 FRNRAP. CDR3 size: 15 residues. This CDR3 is CASGFLLAGGDEQFF. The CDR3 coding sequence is TGTGCTAGTGGTTTCTTACTAGCGGGGGGCGATGAGCAGTTCTTC.

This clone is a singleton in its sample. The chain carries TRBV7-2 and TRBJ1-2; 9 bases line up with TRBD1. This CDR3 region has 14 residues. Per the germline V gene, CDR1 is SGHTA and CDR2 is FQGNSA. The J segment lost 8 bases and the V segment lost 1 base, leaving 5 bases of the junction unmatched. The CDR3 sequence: CASSLVRQGGGYTF. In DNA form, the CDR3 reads TGTGCCAGCAGCTTAGTTCGACAGGGGGGCGGCTACACCTTC. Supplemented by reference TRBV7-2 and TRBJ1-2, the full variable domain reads GAGVSQSPSNKVTEKGKDVELRCDPISGHTALYWYRQSLGQGLEFLIYFQGNSAPDKSGLPSDRFSAERTGGSVSTLTIQRTQQEDSAVYLCASSLVRQGGGYTFGSGTRLTVV.

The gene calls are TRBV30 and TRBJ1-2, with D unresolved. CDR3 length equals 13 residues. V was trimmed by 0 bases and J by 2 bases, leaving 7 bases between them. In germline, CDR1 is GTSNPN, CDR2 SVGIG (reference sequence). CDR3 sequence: CAWSVLLNYGYTF. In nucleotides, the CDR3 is TGTGCCTGGAGTGTACTCTTAAACTATGGCTACACCTTC.